This T cell receptor beta chain was found in a study of blood T cell repertoires in COVID-19. The length of the CDR3 is 11 residues. From germline, CDR1 is DFQATT and CDR2 SNEGSKA (reference sequence). Trimming took 5 bases from V and 2 from J, leaving 6 bases between them. Clones were read by immunoSEQ multiplex PCR, and TCRdb kept only the in-frame ones, dropping some. The table shows more than 450,000 clones, with about nine tenths occurring only once. Participants were aged 18 to 89 years from about 25 US areas. This sequence joins TRBV20-1 and TRBJ1-1; no definite D call. The clonotype comes from a woman aged 18-30 years who had recovered from COVID-19. Specimen: PBMCs or T cells enriched from blood (not recorded which). The CDR3 DNA sequence: TGCAGTGCTGCAACTAACACTGAAGCTTTCTTT. This gives the protein CSAATNTEAFF.